This T cell receptor (beta chain) was obtained from a study of shared clonotypes between healthy human individuals. The study, taken as a whole, reports: Relative to their counterparts shared across all four donors, non-shared clonotypes exhibited diminished generation probabilities. Memory subsets generally showed smaller estimated richness than naive subsets did. Naive CD4 clonotypes overlapped across a handful of donors at around 5%.

CD45RO-negative cells were positively selected for CCR7, leaving out terminally differentiated effector memory CD45RA+ cells. This clone was recorded only once. Its antigen is currently unknown. Only in-frame clones appear in the TCRdb table, and some are missing; sequencing was by immunoSEQ multiplex PCR. The sample records over 2,000,000 clones, 85% to 95% being singletons. Germline loops: CDR1 SEHNR, CDR2 FQNEAQ (reference sequence). The length of the CDR3 is 15 residues. V gave up 5 bases and J gave up 2 bases; unmatched junction bases: 5. The chain combines TRBV7-9 with TRBJ2-1, with 8 bases fitting TRBD1. The sequencing sample was made of naive CD8+ T cells from PBMCs. This TCR was sampled from a man between 18 and 35 years old in good health. Some clones in this sample may be carry-over from other donors' samples. For the CDR3, the DNA is TGTGCCAGCAGCCAAGAGACAGGGGCCTACAATGAGCAGTTCTTC. It is translated as CASSQETGAYNEQFF.